The 28 T cell receptor beta chains below all came from one sample that was sequenced in a study of blood T cell repertoires in COVID-19 (dated by TCRdb to the early 2020s). The library was obtained by the immunoSEQ multiplex PCR assay. TCRdb limited this immuneACCESS table to in-frame rearrangements with V and J called. A share of clones is missing; checked studies link under half to unresolved V genes, and the rest is unexplained. Present in this sample are some 500,000 clones, roughly nine tenths of which were seen just once. Of the sample, less than 9% is held by the ten largest clones. The sequencing input was peripheral blood. The receptors were sampled from a woman aged 45 to 65 with COVID-19, enrolled during active disease.

The chain has TRBV7-9 and TRBJ1-1; the D gene is possibly TRBD1 (5 bases). The CDR3 consists of 15 residues. Trimming removed 8 bases at V and 0 bases at J, with 16 bases between. Germline CDR1 is SEHNR and CDR2 is FQNEAQ (reference sequence). The chain's CDR3 is CASPGGGTMNTEAFF. CDR3 in DNA: TGTGCCAGCCCCGGGGGGGGTACGATGAACACTGAAGCTTTCTTT.

The chain links TRBV5-8 to TRBJ1-3, with no clear D. Germline lookup yields CDR1 SGHTS and CDR2 YDEGEE. The CDR3 extends over 15 amino acids. The ends were cut back, 6 bases at V and 0 bases at J, with 13 bases in the middle. The CDR3 reads CASTSRLFSGNTIYF. Here the CDR3 DNA reads TGTGCCAGCACCTCGCGACTCTTCTCTGGAAACACCATATATTTT.

The chain employs TRBV19 and TRBJ2-1; TRBD1 matches 7 bases. The CDR3 length is 15 residues. The germline V gene has CDR1 LNHDA and CDR2 SQIVND (reference sequence). Trimming at V came to 1 base and at J to 3 bases, leaving 3 bases not matched to a gene. The CDR3 region is CASSIAGGGYNEQFF. The CDR3, as DNA: TGTGCCAGTAGTATAGCAGGGGGTGGCTACAATGAGCAGTTCTTC.

The genes are TRBV2 and TRBJ2-5; possibly TRBD1 for D (5 bases). The CDR3 runs to 12 residues. Trimming shortened V by 8 bases and J by 3 bases, and 10 bases separated the two germline ends. CDR1 is SNHLY, CDR2 FYNNEI, per germline. CDR3 coding DNA: TGTGCCAGCTTGACAGTAGAAGAGACCCAGTACTTC. Residues: CASLTVEETQYF.

Worth noting for this clone: A read error may account for a junction end that differs from germline. The chain recombines TRBV5-1 with TRBJ1-4, with no clear D. The V gene's germline CDR1 is SGHRS and CDR2 YFSETQ. The CDR3 contains 15 residues. The CDR3 DNA is TGCGCCAGCAGTTTGGACGGTGCAACTAATGAAAAACTGTTTTTT. Translation gives CASSLDGATNEKLFF.

The rearrangement uses TRBV19 and TRBJ2-7, with TRBD1 matching over 9 bases. J was trimmed by 1 base and V by 5 bases; bases with no gene match: 6. The germline gives CDR1 LNHDA, CDR2 SQIVND (reference sequence). This CDR3 is 15 amino acids long. Here the CDR3 DNA reads TGTGCCAGTAGTCCTGGACAGGGGTTTTCCTACGAGCAGTACTTC. Protein product: CASSPGQGFSYEQYF.

V and J are TRBV5-1 and TRBJ1-1, with 9 bases lining up with TRBD1. CDR1 is SGHRS, CDR2 YFSETQ, per germline. The V gene end was trimmed by 4 bases and the J gene end by 6 bases; junction bases not matched to a gene: 10. This CDR3 comprises 15 residues. CDR3 residues: CASSGGQGRLAEAFF. The CDR3 DNA follows: TGCGCCAGCAGCGGGGGACAGGGTCGTTTGGCTGAAGCTTTCTTT.

The chain is built from TRBV21-1 and TRBJ1-4; TRBD1 is the table's D call, not checked against the DNA. TRBV21-1 is flagged as a pseudogene. There are 14 residues in the CDR3. The DNA for the CDR3 is TGTGCCAGCAGAATAGGGACAGGGAGTGAAAAACTGTTTTTT. It translates to CASRIGTGSEKLFF.

The rearrangement joins TRBV30 to TRBJ1-4, with TRBD1 matching over 7 bases. Germline V gene data show CDR1 as GTSNPN and CDR2 as SVGIG (reference sequence). The CDR3 extends over 14 amino acids. V trimming: 1 base; J trimming: 4 bases; junction bases outside the gene matches: 3. The CDR3 sequence is CAWSADRINEKLFF. As DNA, the CDR3 is TGTGCCTGGAGTGCGGACAGGATTAATGAAAAACTGTTTTTT.

The chain links TRBV7-8 to TRBJ1-2; 7 bases map to TRBD1. The germline V gene has CDR1 SGHVS and CDR2 FQNEAQ. The V gene end was trimmed by 5 bases and the J gene end by 2 bases; junction bases not matched to a gene: 8. This CDR3 has 15 amino acids. The CDR3 coding sequence is TGTGCCAGCAGCGATAGGGACAGCCTCAACTATGGCTACACCTTC. It translates to CASSDRDSLNYGYTF.

The chain has TRBV30 and TRBJ2-1; 8 bases align to TRBD2. Germline values: CDR1 GTSNPN, CDR2 SVGIG (reference sequence). The CDR3 has 15 amino acids. Trimming removed 4 bases from V and 4 bases from J; junction bases left unmatched: 9. The CDR3 DNA reads as TGTGCCTGGAAAGGACCAGCGGGGGTTTACAATGAGCAGTTCTTC. This encodes CAWKGPAGVYNEQFF. The full variable domain, with the rest looked up from reference TRBV30 and TRBJ2-1, is SQTIHQWPATLVQPVGSPLSLECTVEGTSNPNLYWYRQAAGRGLQLLFYSVGIGQISSEVPQNLSASRPQDRQFILSSKKLLLSDSGFYLCAWKGPAGVYNEQFFGPGTRLTVL.

This clone occurred once. V and J are TRBV7-8 and TRBJ2-6; D is possibly TRBD1 (6 bases). The CDR3 sequence is 16 residues long. CDR1 and CDR2 from the germline V gene are SGHVS and FQNEAQ. With 10 bases removed from V and 0 bases from J, the gap between germline ends came to 16 bases. The chain's CDR3 is CAIPAGASSGANVLTF. CDR3 DNA: TGTGCCATCCCGGCAGGGGCGAGCTCTGGGGCCAACGTCCTGACTTTC.

This clone was counted between two and nine times. This chain joins TRBV30 and TRBJ1-2, with 7 bases that match TRBD1. The V segment lost 6 bases and the J segment 8 bases; nucleotides outside the gene matches: 15. Germline values: CDR1 GTSNPN, CDR2 SVGIG (reference sequence). The CDR3 is 14 amino acids. CDR3 DNA sequence: TGTGCCTGCATCACAACCGGGACAGCGAAAGGCTACACCTTC. Its protein product is CACITTGTAKGYTF. Full variable domain (remainder filled in from reference TRBV30 and TRBJ1-2): SQTIHQWPATLVQPVGSPLSLECTVEGTSNPNLYWYRQAAGRGLQLLFYSVGIGQISSEVPQNLSASRPQDRQFILSSKKLLLSDSGFYLCACITTGTAKGYTFGSGTRLTVV.

The rearrangement links TRBV6-5 to TRBJ2-5; 8 nucleotides match TRBD1. V shed 6 bases, J shed 7 bases, and the junction held 10 bases outside the gene matches. The germline V gene encodes CDR1 MNHEY and CDR2 SVGAGI. The CDR3 contains 14 residues. The CDR3 here is CASRPSGGTGTQYF. In DNA, the CDR3 is TGTGCCAGCAGACCCTCAGGGGGCACGGGGACCCAGTACTTC.

This chain links TRBV30 with TRBJ2-1; weak D call: TRBD2 (7 bases). V lost 5 bases and J 5 bases, leaving 13 bases between the germline ends. Per germline, CDR1 GTSNPN and CDR2 SVGIG (reference sequence). The CDR3 sequence is 13 residues long. CDR3 sequence reads: CAWLRGGDNEQFF. The CDR3 nucleotides are TGTGCCTGGCTCCGAGGGGGGGACAATGAGCAGTTCTTC.

The rearrangement uses TRBV7-2 and TRBJ2-1, with TRBD1 matching over 8 bases. Germline values: CDR1 SGHTA, CDR2 FQGNSA. CDR3 length equals 15 residues. The J segment lost 10 bases and the V segment lost 5 bases, leaving 13 bases of the junction unmatched. The CDR3 sequence: CASSPSPRAGGEQFF. Written as DNA, the CDR3 is TGTGCCAGCAGCCCTTCTCCTAGGGCAGGGGGCGAGCAGTTCTTC.

This clone has just a few counts. The J gene is TRBJ1-6, the V gene TRBV5-1; 8 bases agree with TRBD1. The junction had 8 bases not matched to a gene; V was cut back by 0 bases and J by 12 bases. Per the germline V gene, CDR1 is SGHRS and CDR2 is YFSETQ. This CDR3 has 15 amino acids. In nucleotides, the CDR3 is TGCGCCAGCAGCTTGGCGACAGGGGATGGAAGACCCCTCCACTTT. Its protein is CASSLATGDGRPLHF.

The chain is built from TRBV9 and TRBJ2-7; 10 nucleotides align to TRBD1. Germline-derived CDR1 and CDR2 are SGDLS and YYNGEE. Germline trimming cut 6 bases from V and 7 bases from J; bases unmatched to any gene: 7. The CDR3 runs 13 residues. Here the CDR3 reads CASTPLGQGEQYF. Here the CDR3 DNA reads TGTGCCAGCACTCCTTTGGGACAGGGGGAGCAGTACTTC.

The V gene is TRBV19, the J gene TRBJ1-2; D perhaps matches TRBD1 (6 bases). This CDR3 contains 14 residues. Trimming cost V 1 base and J 7 bases, with 13 bases left between them. Germline V CDR1 and CDR2: LNHDA, SQIVND (reference sequence). Here the CDR3 reads CASSIGGQQIGYTF. The CDR3 nucleotides read TGTGCCAGTAGTATAGGGGGGCAACAGATTGGCTACACCTTC.

This clone showed up just once. The chain's CDR3 is CASSVRTGGANYGYTF. Written as DNA, the CDR3 is TGTGCCAGCTCAGTCCGAACAGGTGGAGCGAACTATGGCTACACCTTC. This chain links TRBV18 with TRBJ1-2, with D possibly being TRBD1 (5 bases). This CDR3 region has 16 residues. V lost 5 bases to trimming and J lost 2 bases, with 18 bases between them. Per the germline V gene, CDR1 is KGHSH and CDR2 is LQKENI.

This clone was found a few times. The rearrangement uses TRBV7-9 and TRBJ2-3; 8 positions match TRBD1. The CDR3 spans 18 residues. Germline V lookup: CDR1 SEHNR, CDR2 FQNEAQ (reference sequence). The trim removed 5 bases at V and 5 bases at J, leaving 18 bases unmatched. The CDR3 loop reads CASSPLWQGASEEDTQYF. The CDR3 nucleotides are TGTGCCAGCAGCCCCCTGTGGCAGGGGGCTTCTGAGGAAGATACGCAGTATTTT.

The CDR3 nucleotides read TGTGCCAGCAGTTCCCCTGAACTAGCGGGGGGAGATACGCAGTATTTT. Translation gives CASSSPELAGGDTQYF. V usage is TRBV6-6 and J usage is TRBJ2-3, with 12 bases fitting TRBD2. This CDR3 has 16 residues. V trimming: 4 bases; J trimming: 5 bases; junction bases outside the gene matches: 7. Looked up from germline, CDR1 is MNHNY and CDR2 is SVGAGI (reference sequence).

V gene TRBV27 combines with J gene TRBJ1-2; no clear D. V lost 3 bases, J lost 0 bases, and 5 bases lay in between. Germline assignment: CDR1 MNHEY and CDR2 SMNVEV (reference sequence). The CDR3 is 13 amino acids. The CDR3 sequence: CASSFGTNYGYTF. CDR3 in DNA: TGTGCCAGCAGTTTCGGGACTAACTATGGCTACACCTTC.

This clone has only a few counts. The chain carries TRBV27 and TRBJ2-7; TRBD1 agrees at 7 bases. The CDR3 spans 14 residues. Germline V CDR1 and CDR2: MNHEY, SMNVEV (reference sequence). Losses at the gene ends were 5 bases for V and 7 bases for J; bases not matched to a gene: 11. CDR3 DNA: TGTGCCAGCAGTGAACAGGGGCGCTCTGGGGAGCAGTACTTC. Its translation is CASSEQGRSGEQYF.

The V gene is TRBV6-5, the J gene TRBJ2-7; D perhaps matches TRBD2 (6 bases). The CDR3 runs 13 residues. V lost 5 bases and J 4 bases, leaving 12 bases between the germline ends. Germline V gene lookup returns CDR1 MNHEY and CDR2 SVGAGI. As DNA, the CDR3 is TGTGCCAGCAGTCGCGGGGTGGATTACGAGCAGTACTTC. Protein: CASSRGVDYEQYF.

The chain recombines TRBV12-5 with TRBJ2-2; no clear D. CDR1 is LGHNT, CDR2 FRNRAP, per germline. The CDR3 is made up of 15 amino acids. Deletions cut 1 base from V and 0 bases from J, with 6 bases between. CDR3 sequence reads: CASGLGLTNTGELFF. The CDR3 nucleotides read TGTGCTAGTGGTTTGGGGCTTACGAACACCGGGGAGCTGTTTTTT.

The chain has TRBV5-1 and TRBJ1-1; D call uncertain. The germline V gene has CDR1 SGHRS and CDR2 YFSETQ. The CDR3 has 12 amino acids. V was clipped by 1 base and J by 5 bases, with 6 bases between them. Here the CDR3 reads CASSLRETEAFF. DNA of the CDR3: TGCGCCAGCAGCTTGAGAGAGACTGAAGCTTTCTTT.

V is TRBV5-1 and J is TRBJ2-1; 8 nucleotides line up with TRBD1. Germline lookup yields CDR1 SGHRS and CDR2 YFSETQ. The CDR3 consists of 13 residues. V gave up 6 bases and J gave up 3 bases; unmatched junction bases: 2. CDR3 DNA: TGCGCCAGCACAGGGGGCTACTACAATGAGCAGTTCTTC. Its protein is CASTGGYYNEQFF.